This entry lists 20 T cell receptor beta chains sequenced from one sample in a study of blood T cell repertoires in COVID-19. Clones were read by immunoSEQ multiplex PCR, and TCRdb kept only the in-frame ones, dropping some. Of under 150,000 clones in the sample, around 87% were seen once. Specimen: peripheral blood. All receptors come from a woman aged 60 to 75 with active COVID-19.

In its sample, this clone was seen a few times. The CDR3 protein is CASSISLREWGTGELFF. Written as DNA, the CDR3 is TGTGCCAGTAGTATCTCTCTGCGGGAGTGGGGCACCGGGGAGCTGTTTTTT. The chain links TRBV19 to TRBJ2-2; 7 bases match TRBD2. The CDR3 has 17 residues. Germline CDR1 and CDR2: LNHDA and SQIVND (reference sequence). V trimming: 3 bases; J trimming: 4 bases; junction bases outside the gene matches: 11. Full variable domain (outside the CDR3, taken from reference TRBV19 and TRBJ2-2): DGGITQSPKYLFRKEGQNVTLSCEQNLNHDAMYWYRQDPGQGLRLIYYSQIVNDFQKGDIAEGYSVSREKKESFPLTVTSAQKNPTAFYLCASSISLREWGTGELFFGEGSRLTVL.

V usage is TRBV4-3 and J usage is TRBJ1-3; 9 bases line up with TRBD1. The trim removed 3 bases at V and 2 bases at J, leaving 2 bases unmatched. Germline V CDR1 and CDR2: LGHNA, YSLEER. The CDR3 runs to 15 residues. The CDR3 nucleotides read TGCGCCAGCAGCCATGGGACAGGGCCTGGAAACACCATATATTTT. Amino acids: CASSHGTGPGNTIYF.

Notes on this clone: At the DNA level, this CDR3 is encoded by other sequences in the same sample as well. J is TRBJ2-7 and V is TRBV9; 9 bases agree with TRBD2. Germline CDR1 SGDLS, CDR2 YYNGEE. V shed 0 bases, J shed 2 bases, and the junction held 3 bases outside the gene matches. This CDR3 has 15 amino acids. CDR3 amino acids: CASSVGGRAPYEQYF. The DNA of the CDR3 is TGTGCCAGCAGCGTAGGCGGGAGGGCCCCCTACGAGCAGTACTTC.

The chain recombines TRBV3-1 (or the pseudogene TRBV3-2) with TRBJ2-3; TRBD1 matches 8 bases. Losses at the gene ends were 4 bases for V and 2 bases for J; bases not matched to a gene: 11. There are 17 residues in the CDR3. Looked up from germline, CDR1 is LGHDT and CDR2 is YNNKEL (reference sequence). CDR3 coding DNA: TGTGCCAGCAGCCGGGGTGACAGGGGCCCCGCCACAGATACGCAGTATTTT. Residues: CASSRGDRGPATDTQYF.

The chain has TRBV25-1 and TRBJ2-2; a weak D match, TRBD1 (6 bases). This CDR3 has 16 residues. Trimming removed 0 bases from V and 1 base from J, with 9 bases in between. From germline, CDR1 is MGHDK and CDR2 SYGVNS. The CDR3: CASSEYEGGNTGELFF. CDR3 sequence (DNA): TGTGCCAGCAGTGAATATGAAGGGGGGAACACCGGGGAGCTGTTTTTT.

V is TRBV11-2 and J is TRBJ1-1; D is possibly TRBD1 (6 bases). The V and J ends lost 3 bases and 13 bases respectively, with 21 bases between them. CDR3 length equals 14 residues. Germline V CDR1 and CDR2: SGHAT, FQNNGV. The DNA for the CDR3 is TGTGCCAGCAGCTTGACGGAACAGGGTCTTCCTAGTTTCTTT. Translating gives CASSLTEQGLPSFF. Full variable domain (missing parts from reference TRBV11-2 and TRBJ1-1): EAGVAQSPRYKIIEKRQSVAFWCNPISGHATLYWYQQILGQGPKLLIQFQNNGVVDDSQLPKDRFSAERLKGVDSTLKIQPAKLEDSAVYLCASSLTEQGLPSFFGQGTRLTVV.

The chain couples TRBV5-1 to TRBJ2-1; 12 bases are shared with TRBD2. V lost 2 bases, J lost 5 bases, and 8 bases stayed unmatched. CDR3 size: 17 residues. The germline CDR1 and CDR2 sequences are SGHRS and YFSETQ. The CDR3 spells CASSLSPLAGGNNEQFF. The DNA of the CDR3 is TGCGCCAGCAGCTTATCCCCCCTAGCGGGAGGGAACAATGAGCAGTTCTTC. Supplemented by reference TRBV5-1 and TRBJ2-1, the full variable domain reads KAGVTQTPRYLIKTRGQQVTLSCSPISGHRSVSWYQQTPGQGLQFLFEYFSETQRNKGNFPGRFSGRQFSNSRSEMNVSTLELGDSALYLCASSLSPLAGGNNEQFFGPGTRLTVL.

The genes are TRBV7-2 and TRBJ2-1; 7 bases are a match to TRBD1. The V segment lost 3 bases and the J segment 2 bases; nucleotides outside the gene matches: 7. CDR3 length equals 16 residues. Germline CDR1 and CDR2: SGHTA and FQGNSA. The CDR3 loop reads CASSFETGRAYNEQFF. CDR3 nucleotide sequence: TGTGCCAGCAGCTTCGAGACAGGGAGAGCCTACAATGAGCAGTTCTTC.

The chain is built from TRBV27 and TRBJ2-2; the match to TRBD2 covers 10 bases. Germline CDR1 MNHEY, CDR2 SMNVEV (reference sequence). J was trimmed by 6 bases and V by 0 bases; bases with no gene match: 10. The CDR3 has 18 amino acids. CDR3 amino acids: CASSLSSLAGASAGELFF. DNA for the CDR3: TGTGCCAGCAGTTTATCGAGCCTAGCGGGAGCGTCGGCCGGGGAGCTGTTTTTT.

This chain uses TRBV7-2 with TRBJ2-1; maybe TRBD1 (8 bases). Per the germline V gene, CDR1 is SGHTA and CDR2 is FQGNSA. This CDR3 region has 15 residues. V shed 4 bases and J shed 7 bases, with 17 bases lying between them. This chain's CDR3 is CASSSGQGGRNEQFF. The CDR3 DNA reads as TGTGCCAGCAGCTCAGGACAGGGAGGGAGGAATGAGCAGTTCTTC.

The chain uses TRBV5-6 and TRBJ2-5; 8 nucleotides agree with TRBD2. This CDR3 is 15 amino acids long. The germline V gene has CDR1 SGHDT and CDR2 YYEEEE. Trimming took 1 base from V and 2 from J; bases not matched to a gene: 4. This CDR3 reads CASSLFGTRQETQYF. CDR3 coding DNA: TGTGCCAGCAGCTTGTTCGGGACTAGGCAAGAGACCCAGTACTTC.

The V gene is TRBV5-4, the J gene TRBJ2-3; D may be TRBD2 (5 bases). CDR1 is SGHNT, CDR2 YYREEE, per germline (reference sequence). V lost 3 bases and J lost 3, with 5 bases in between. This CDR3 spans 12 amino acids. The CDR3 sequence is CASSSGTDTQYF. CDR3 nucleotides: TGTGCCAGCAGCTCGGGAACAGATACGCAGTATTTT.

The V and J genes are TRBV28 and TRBJ1-5; 7 positions match TRBD1. J gave up 3 bases and V 0 bases, and 2 bases lay outside the gene matches. This CDR3 is 15 amino acids long. Germline CDR1 reads MDHEN; CDR2 reads SYDVKM. The CDR3 is CASSLWQGVNQPQHF. In DNA, the CDR3 is TGTGCCAGCAGTTTATGGCAGGGGGTCAATCAGCCCCAGCATTTT.

The gene calls are TRBV7-2 and TRBJ2-5; TRBD2 matches at 7 bases. The length of the CDR3 is 16 residues. CDR1 is SGHTA and CDR2 is FQGNSA in the germline V gene. V lost 4 bases to trimming and J lost 2 bases; unmatched junction nucleotides: 10. CDR3 region: CASSSPNYGGQETQYF. In DNA form, the CDR3 reads TGTGCCAGCAGCTCCCCTAACTACGGGGGGCAAGAGACCCAGTACTTC.

The gene calls are TRBV2 and TRBJ2-2; 7 nucleotides agree with TRBD2. J was trimmed by 5 bases and V by 3 bases; bases with no gene match: 3. CDR1 is SNHLY and CDR2 is FYNNEI in the germline V gene. There are 14 residues in the CDR3. The CDR3 loop reads CASSETSKTGELFF. CDR3 bases: TGTGCCAGCAGTGAGACTAGCAAGACCGGGGAGCTGTTTTTT.

The chain carries TRBV7-8 and TRBJ2-7; the match to TRBD2 covers 10 bases. CDR1 SGHVS and CDR2 FQNEAQ come from the germline V gene. V shed 4 bases and J 3 bases; nucleotides not matched to a gene: 12. The CDR3 extends over 17 amino acids. The CDR3 spells CASSSISGRASVYEQYF. The CDR3 DNA reads TGTGCCAGCAGCTCTATAAGCGGGAGGGCCTCGGTCTACGAGCAGTACTTC.

This sequence joins TRBV5-6 and TRBJ1-3; no clear D. CDR3 size: 13 residues. Germline lookup yields CDR1 SGHDT and CDR2 YYEEEE. Deletions cut 3 bases from V and 4 bases from J, with 8 bases between. The chain's CDR3 is CASSSRPGNTIYF. The CDR3 DNA reads as TGTGCCAGCAGCTCCAGGCCCGGAAACACCATATATTTT.

To note about this clone: The sample contains more than one DNA sequence encoding this CDR3. The chain uses TRBV5-4 and TRBJ1-3; D uncertain. The CDR3 spans 15 residues. V lost 4 bases, J lost 0 bases, and 11 bases lay in between. The germline CDR1 and CDR2 sequences are SGHNT and YYREEE (reference sequence). The CDR3 is CASSPDGSSGNTIYF. CDR3 coding DNA: TGTGCCAGCAGCCCTGATGGGAGCTCTGGAAACACCATATATTTT.

V usage is TRBV7-3 and J usage is TRBJ1-1; D is ambiguous. Germline lookup yields CDR1 SGHTA and CDR2 FQGTGA. This CDR3 has 13 residues. V was cut by 2 bases and J by 7 bases, with 11 bases left in between. CDR3 sequence: CASSLDFRGEAFF. The CDR3 coding sequence is TGTGCCAGCAGCTTAGACTTTCGGGGTGAAGCTTTCTTT.

Details on this clone: This CDR3 is also generated by other DNA sequences in the sample. The chain recombines TRBV19 with TRBJ2-1; possibly TRBD2 for D (7 bases). The CDR3 totals 16 residues. CDR1 and CDR2 from the germline V gene are LNHDA and SQIVND (reference sequence). Trimming took off 7 bases at V and 9 bases at J, with 25 bases between the two ends. In DNA form, the CDR3 reads TGTGCCAGTATCGGGGCCGCAGGAGGGGGGGTAGGTGAGCAGTTCTTC. Its protein product is CASIGAAGGGVGEQFF.